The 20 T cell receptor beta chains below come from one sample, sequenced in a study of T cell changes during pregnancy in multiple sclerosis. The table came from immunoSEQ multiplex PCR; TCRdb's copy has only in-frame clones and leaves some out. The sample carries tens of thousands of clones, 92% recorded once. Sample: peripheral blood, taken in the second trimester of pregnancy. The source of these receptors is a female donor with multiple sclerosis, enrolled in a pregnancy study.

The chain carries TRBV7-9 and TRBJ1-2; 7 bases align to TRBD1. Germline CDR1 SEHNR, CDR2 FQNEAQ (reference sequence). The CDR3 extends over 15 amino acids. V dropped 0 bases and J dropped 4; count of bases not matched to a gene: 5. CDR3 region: CASSLAGGQFYGYTF. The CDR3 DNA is TGTGCCAGCAGCTTAGCGGGGGGACAGTTCTATGGCTACACCTTC.

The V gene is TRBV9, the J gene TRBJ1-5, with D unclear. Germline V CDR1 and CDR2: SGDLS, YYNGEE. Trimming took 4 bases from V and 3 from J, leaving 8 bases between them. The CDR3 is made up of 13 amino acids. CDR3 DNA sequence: TGTGCCAGCAGCCCACGGGACAATCAGCCCCAGCATTTT. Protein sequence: CASSPRDNQPQHF.

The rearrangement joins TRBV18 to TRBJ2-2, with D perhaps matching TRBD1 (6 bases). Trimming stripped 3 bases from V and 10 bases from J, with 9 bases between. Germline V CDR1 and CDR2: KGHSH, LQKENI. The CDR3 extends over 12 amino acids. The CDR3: CASSPKGEELFF. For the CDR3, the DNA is TGTGCCAGCTCACCGAAGGGGGAGGAGCTGTTTTTT.

The CDR3 is CASSEVLIRRDNEKLFF. The CDR3, as DNA: TGTGCCAGCAGTGAAGTGCTTATTCGCAGGGATAATGAAAAACTGTTTTTT. This chain connects TRBV6-1 to TRBJ1-4; a possible D gene is TRBD1 (5 bases). This CDR3 has 17 amino acids. The germline CDR1 and CDR2 sequences are MNHNS and SASEGT. The ends were cut back, 1 base at V and 4 bases at J, with 16 bases in the middle.

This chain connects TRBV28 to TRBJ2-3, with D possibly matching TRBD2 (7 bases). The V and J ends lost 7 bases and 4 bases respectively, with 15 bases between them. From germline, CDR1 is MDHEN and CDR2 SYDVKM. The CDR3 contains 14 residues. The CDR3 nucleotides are TGTGCCAGCATAGAGGGGGGGATCGCAGATACGCAGTATTTT. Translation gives CASIEGGIADTQYF.

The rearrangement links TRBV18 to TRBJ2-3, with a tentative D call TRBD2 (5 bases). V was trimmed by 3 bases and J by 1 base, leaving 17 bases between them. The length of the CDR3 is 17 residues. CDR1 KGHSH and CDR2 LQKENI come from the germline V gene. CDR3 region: CASSPRAPATGTDTQYF. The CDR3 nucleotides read TGTGCCAGCTCACCGCGGGCCCCTGCTACGGGCACAGATACGCAGTATTTT.

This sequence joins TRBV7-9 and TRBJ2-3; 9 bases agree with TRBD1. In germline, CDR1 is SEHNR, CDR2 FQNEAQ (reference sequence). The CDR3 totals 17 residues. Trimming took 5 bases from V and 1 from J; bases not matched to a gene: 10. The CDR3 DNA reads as TGTGCCAGCAGCAGGAATACAGGGGGCGCAGGCACAGATACGCAGTATTTT. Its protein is CASSRNTGGAGTDTQYF.

CDR3 DNA sequence: TGTGCAAGTCGCTTAGCACGAGGATTTAATGAAAAACTGTTTTTT. Protein sequence: CASRLARGFNEKLFF. The chain joins TRBV12-2 to TRBJ1-4. TRBV12-2 is labeled a pseudogene. The CDR3 loop spans 15 amino acids.

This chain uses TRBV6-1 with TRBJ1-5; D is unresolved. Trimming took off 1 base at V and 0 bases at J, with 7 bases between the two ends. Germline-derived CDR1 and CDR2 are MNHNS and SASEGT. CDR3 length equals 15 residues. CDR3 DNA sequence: TGTGCCAGCAGTGAAGGGTCAGTTAGCAATCAGCCCCAGCATTTT. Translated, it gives CASSEGSVSNQPQHF.

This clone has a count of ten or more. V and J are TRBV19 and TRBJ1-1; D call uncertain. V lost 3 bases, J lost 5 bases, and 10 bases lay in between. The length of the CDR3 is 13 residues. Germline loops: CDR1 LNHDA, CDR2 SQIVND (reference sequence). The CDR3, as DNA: TGTGCCAGTAGTATGAGTAAAAAGACTGAAGCTTTCTTT. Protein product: CASSMSKKTEAFF.

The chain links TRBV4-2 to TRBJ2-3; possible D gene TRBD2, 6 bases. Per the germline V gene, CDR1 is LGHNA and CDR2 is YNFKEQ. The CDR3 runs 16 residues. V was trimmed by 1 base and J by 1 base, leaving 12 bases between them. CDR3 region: CASSQGIGTRTDTQYF. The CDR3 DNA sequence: TGTGCCAGCAGCCAAGGCATTGGGACTCGCACAGATACGCAGTATTTT.

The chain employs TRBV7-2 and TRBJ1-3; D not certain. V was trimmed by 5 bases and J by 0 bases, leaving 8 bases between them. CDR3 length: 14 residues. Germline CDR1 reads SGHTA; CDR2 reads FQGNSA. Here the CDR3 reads CASSQTFSGNTIYF. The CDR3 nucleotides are TGTGCCAGCAGCCAAACTTTCTCTGGAAACACCATATATTTT.

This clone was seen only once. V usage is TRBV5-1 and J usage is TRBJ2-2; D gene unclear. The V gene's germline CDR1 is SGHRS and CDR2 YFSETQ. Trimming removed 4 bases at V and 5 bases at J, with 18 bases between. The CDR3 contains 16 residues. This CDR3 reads CASSPRIHRSTGELFF. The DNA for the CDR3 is TGCGCCAGCAGCCCCCGTATCCATCGGAGTACCGGGGAGCTGTTTTTT.

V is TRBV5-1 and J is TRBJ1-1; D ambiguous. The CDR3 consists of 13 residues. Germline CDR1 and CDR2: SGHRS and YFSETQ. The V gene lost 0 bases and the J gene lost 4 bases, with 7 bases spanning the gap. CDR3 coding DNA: TGCGCCAGCAGCTTGGGTTCGTTCACTGAAGCTTTCTTT. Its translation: CASSLGSFTEAFF.

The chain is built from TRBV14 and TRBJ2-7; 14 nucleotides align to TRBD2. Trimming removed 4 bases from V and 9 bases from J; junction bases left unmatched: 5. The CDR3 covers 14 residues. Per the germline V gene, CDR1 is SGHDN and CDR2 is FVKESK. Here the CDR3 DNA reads TGTGCCAGCAGCCCCGGGACTAGCGGGAGTGTGCAGTACTTC. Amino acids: CASSPGTSGSVQYF. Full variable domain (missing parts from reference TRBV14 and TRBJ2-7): EAGVTQFPSHSVIEKGQTVTLRCDPISGHDNLYWYRRVMGKEIKFLLHFVKESKQDESGMPNNRFLAERTGGTYSTLKVQPAELEDSGVYFCASSPGTSGSVQYFGPGTRLTVT.

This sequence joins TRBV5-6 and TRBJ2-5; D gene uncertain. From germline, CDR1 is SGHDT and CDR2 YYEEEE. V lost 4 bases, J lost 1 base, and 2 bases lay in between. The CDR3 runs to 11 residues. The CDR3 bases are TGTGCCAGCAGCCGCCAAGAGACCCAGTACTTC. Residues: CASSRQETQYF.

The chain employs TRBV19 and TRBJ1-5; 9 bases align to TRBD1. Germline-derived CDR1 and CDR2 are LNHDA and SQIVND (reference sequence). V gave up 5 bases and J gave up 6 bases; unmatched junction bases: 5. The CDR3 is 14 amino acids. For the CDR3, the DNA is TGTGCCAGTAGTGAGACAGGGGGGGGTCAGCCCCAGCATTTT. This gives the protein CASSETGGGQPQHF. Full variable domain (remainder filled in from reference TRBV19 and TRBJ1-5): DGGITQSPKYLFRKEGQNVTLSCEQNLNHDAMYWYRQDPGQGLRLIYYSQIVNDFQKGDIAEGYSVSREKKESFPLTVTSAQKNPTAFYLCASSETGGGQPQHFGDGTRLSIL.

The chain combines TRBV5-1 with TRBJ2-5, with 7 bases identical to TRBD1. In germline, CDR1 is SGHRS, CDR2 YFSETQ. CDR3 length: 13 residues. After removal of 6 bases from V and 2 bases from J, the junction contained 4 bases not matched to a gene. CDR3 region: CASNRDSQETQYF. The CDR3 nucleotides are TGCGCCAGCAACCGGGACAGTCAAGAGACCCAGTACTTC.

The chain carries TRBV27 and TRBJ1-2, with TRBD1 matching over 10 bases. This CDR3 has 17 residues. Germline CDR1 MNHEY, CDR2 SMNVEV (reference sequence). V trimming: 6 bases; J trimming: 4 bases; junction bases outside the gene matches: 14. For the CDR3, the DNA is TGTGCCAGCAGCCCCAGGGGGACAGGGGCGGGGTTCTATGGCTACACCTTC. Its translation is CASSPRGTGAGFYGYTF.

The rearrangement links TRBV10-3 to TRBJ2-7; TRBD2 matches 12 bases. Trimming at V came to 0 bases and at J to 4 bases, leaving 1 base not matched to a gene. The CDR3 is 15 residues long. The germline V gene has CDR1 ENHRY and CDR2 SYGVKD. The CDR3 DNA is TGTGCCATCAGTGAGTCGACTAGCGGGGGTTACGAGCAGTACTTC. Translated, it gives CAISESTSGGYEQYF.